This T cell receptor beta chain was obtained from a study of control samples from healthy donors and cancer patients. Profiled with immunoSEQ multiplex PCR; TCRdb holds only in-frame clones, not every one. The sample comprises around 94,000 clones, just over 90% of which are singletons, and around 2.3% rests with the top ten. The CDR3 has 13 residues. Germline values: CDR1 LGHNT, CDR2 FRNRAP. V lost 5 bases to trimming and J lost 6 bases; unmatched junction nucleotides: 4. This clone appeared a few times. The J gene is TRBJ1-2, the V gene TRBV12-5; 9 bases are shared with TRBD1. This receptor was identified in a woman younger than 35 in good health. Sequenced material: blood. The CDR3: CASGPGQGNGYTF. The CDR3 DNA reads as TGTGCTAGTGGTCCCGGACAGGGGAATGGCTACACCTTC.